The 28 T cell receptor beta chains below all came from one sample that was sequenced in a study of blood T cell repertoires in COVID-19. Using immunoSEQ multiplex PCR, the repertoire was profiled, and TCRdb retains in-frame clones only, with some absent. The sample includes 250,000 or so clones, 82% seen only once; the top ten take around 1.8%. Input material: peripheral blood. These receptors originate from a woman of 80 years or more with acute or convalescent COVID-19.

The sample holds a few counts of this clone. DNA for the CDR3: TGCACCAGCAGCCAAGAACTAGCGGGGCTCGAGCAGTACTTC. This encodes CTSSQELAGLEQYF. The chain employs TRBV1 and TRBJ2-7; no check of the table's D call, TRBD2, against the DNA was made. TRBV1 is designated a pseudogene. The CDR3 runs to 14 residues.

V usage is TRBV6-1 and J usage is TRBJ2-3, with a weak D call TRBD2 (5 bases). CDR3 size: 14 residues. CDR1 MNHNS and CDR2 SASEGT come from the germline V gene. Trimming cost V 1 base and J 5 bases, with 10 bases left between them. CDR3 nucleotides: TGTGCCAGCAGTGAAGATCGGGGTTTAGATACGCAGTATTTT. Translated, it gives CASSEDRGLDTQYF.

This sequence joins TRBV6-5 and TRBJ1-2, with 10 bases that match TRBD1. V lost 7 bases, J lost 4 bases, and 6 bases stayed unmatched. CDR1 and CDR2 (germline): MNHEY, SVGAGI. This CDR3 has 14 amino acids. The DNA for the CDR3 is TGTGCCAGCAAAAGACAGGGGGCAAGCTATGGCTACACCTTC. Residues: CASKRQGASYGYTF.

The gene calls are TRBV7-2 and TRBJ2-5; the match to TRBD1 covers 8 bases. V shed 5 bases, J shed 3 bases, and the junction held 8 bases outside the gene matches. The CDR3 loop spans 15 amino acids. Germline V gene sequence: CDR1 SGHTA, CDR2 FQGNSA. The CDR3, as DNA: TGTGCCAGCAGCATGCGGACAGGGCAGGAAGAGACCCAGTACTTC. Its translation is CASSMRTGQEETQYF.

V gene TRBV19 combines with J gene TRBJ2-1, with D possibly TRBD2 on 6 matching bases. V lost 4 bases and J 7 bases, leaving 17 bases between the germline ends. There are 15 residues in the CDR3. The germline V gene encodes CDR1 LNHDA and CDR2 SQIVND (reference sequence). The CDR3 region is CASSKGTGSTNEQFF. The CDR3 bases are TGTGCCAGTAGTAAGGGGACTGGCTCCACGAATGAGCAGTTCTTC.

The J gene is TRBJ1-5, the V gene TRBV28; no clear D. Germline V gene data show CDR1 as MDHEN and CDR2 as SYDVKM. There are 16 residues in the CDR3. The V and J ends lost 6 bases and 2 bases respectively, with 17 bases between them. CDR3 region: CASRTNERAGNQPQHF. The CDR3 coding sequence is TGTGCCAGCAGGACCAATGAGAGGGCCGGCAATCAGCCCCAGCATTTT. The variable domain in full, completed from reference TRBV28 and TRBJ1-5, reads DVKVTQSSRYLVKRTGEKVFLECVQDMDHENMFWYRQDPGLGLRLIYFSYDVKMKEKGDIPEGYSVSREKKERFSLILESASTNQTSMYLCASRTNERAGNQPQHFGDGTRLSIL.

The chain recombines TRBV6-2 or TRBV6-3 with TRBJ1-1; D remains ambiguous. The CDR3 extends over 17 amino acids. Germline CDR1 MNHEY, CDR2 SVGEGT. The ends were cut back, 2 bases at V and 0 bases at J, with 16 bases in the middle. The CDR3 DNA follows: TGTGCCAGCAGTTACCCTAGACGGTACACCATGAACACTGAAGCTTTCTTT. It is translated as CASSYPRRYTMNTEAFF.

Concerning this clone itself: Distinct nucleotide sequences in the sample also encode this CDR3. The chain combines TRBV19 with TRBJ2-2; D is possibly TRBD1 (6 bases). The CDR3 has 13 residues. Germline V gives CDR1 LNHDA, CDR2 SQIVND (reference sequence). V lost 3 bases to trimming and J lost 5 bases, with 7 bases between them. CDR3 sequence: CASSIRGTGELFF. Written as DNA, the CDR3 is TGTGCCAGTAGTATCAGGGGTACCGGGGAGCTGTTTTTT.

The chain couples TRBV15 to TRBJ1-2, with 12 bases that match TRBD1. The CDR3 extends over 17 amino acids. Germline loops: CDR1 LNHNV, CDR2 YYDKDF (reference sequence). The junction had 9 bases not matched to a gene; V was cut back by 0 bases and J by 7 bases. The CDR3: CATSRDSGTGGQRGYTF. CDR3 sequence (DNA): TGTGCCACCAGCAGAGATTCCGGGACAGGGGGCCAACGTGGCTACACCTTC.

V usage is TRBV6-5 and J usage is TRBJ1-1; 8 bases are shared with TRBD1. V lost 7 bases and J lost 5; bases outside the gene matches: 12. Germline CDR1 MNHEY, CDR2 SVGAGI. The CDR3 covers 15 residues. This CDR3 reads CASKRTGLVRTEAFF. CDR3 DNA sequence: TGTGCCAGCAAGAGGACAGGGCTCGTAAGGACTGAAGCTTTCTTT.

The rearrangement uses TRBV3-1 (or the pseudogene TRBV3-2) and TRBJ1-1, with 8 bases identical to TRBD1. The CDR3 contains 12 residues. The germline gives CDR1 LGHDT, CDR2 YNNKEL (reference sequence). V dropped 1 base and J dropped 10; count of bases not matched to a gene: 2. The CDR3 coding sequence is TGTGCCAGCAGCCAAGTACAGGGGGGAGCTTTCTTT. The encoded protein is CASSQVQGGAFF.

The V and J genes are TRBV5-4 and TRBJ1-2; D remains ambiguous. Trimming pared 1 base from V and 7 bases from J, leaving 17 bases between. Germline-derived CDR1 and CDR2 are SGHNT and YYREEE (reference sequence). The CDR3 loop spans 15 amino acids. CDR3 sequence reads: CASSLPPGGSGGYTF. The DNA for the CDR3 is TGTGCCAGCAGCTTGCCTCCGGGAGGGAGCGGTGGCTACACCTTC.

The count of this clone is one. V is TRBV16 and J is TRBJ2-6, with TRBD1 as a possible D gene (5 bases). Trimming pared 3 bases from V and 2 bases from J, leaving 8 bases between. The CDR3 is made up of 15 amino acids. Germline CDR1 reads KGHSY; CDR2 reads FQNENV. The CDR3 coding sequence is TGTGCCAGCAGCCACCAGGGTACTGGGGCCAACGTCCTGACTTTC. It encodes CASSHQGTGANVLTF. Full variable domain (outside the CDR3, taken from reference TRBV16 and TRBJ2-6): GEEVAQTPKHLVRGEGQKAKLYCAPIKGHSYVFWYQQVLKNEFKFLISFQNENVFDETGMPKERFSAKCLPNSPCSLEIQATKLEDSAVYFCASSHQGTGANVLTFGAGSRLTVL.

The J gene is TRBJ1-6, the V gene TRBV5-5; TRBD1 might be the D (5 bases). Germline V gene sequence: CDR1 SGHKS, CDR2 YYEKEE (reference sequence). V gave up 6 bases and J gave up 5 bases, with 15 bases separating them. CDR3 length: 15 amino acids. CDR3 sequence reads: CASIPTPGHNSPLHF. The CDR3 nucleotides are TGTGCCAGCATCCCGACCCCAGGGCATAATTCACCCCTCCACTTT.

The CDR3 is CSADRDFGYTF. DNA for the CDR3: TGCAGCGCGGACAGGGATTTTGGCTACACCTTC. The chain couples TRBV20-1 to TRBJ1-2; 8 bases agree with TRBD1. Germline V lookup: CDR1 DFQATT, CDR2 SNEGSKA (reference sequence). CDR3 length: 11 amino acids.

The chain has TRBV4-3 and TRBJ2-5, with 10 bases matching TRBD2. The V gene end was trimmed by 3 bases and the J gene end by 5 bases; junction bases not matched to a gene: 6. CDR1 and CDR2 from the germline V gene are LGHNA and YSLEER. The CDR3 sequence is 15 residues long. Written as DNA, the CDR3 is TGCGCCAGCAGCCAGCTAGCGGGAGAGGTGGAGACCCAGTACTTC. This gives the protein CASSQLAGEVETQYF.

DNA for the CDR3: TGTGCCAGCGGGGCGGGGATACAAGAGACCCAGTACTTC. This codes for CASGAGIQETQYF. The rearrangement joins TRBV9 to TRBJ2-5, with D tentatively TRBD2 (6 bases). Per the germline V gene, CDR1 is SGDLS and CDR2 is YYNGEE. The CDR3 sequence is 13 residues long. Trimming took off 7 bases at V and 2 bases at J, with 12 bases between the two ends.

The rearrangement links TRBV7-8 to TRBJ2-7, with 12 bases identical to TRBD2. The junction had 9 bases not matched to a gene; V was cut back by 5 bases and J by 7 bases. Germline values: CDR1 SGHVS, CDR2 FQNEAQ. The CDR3 contains 15 residues. This chain's CDR3 is CASSLRLAGVSEQYF. The DNA of the CDR3 is TGTGCCAGCAGCCTCCGACTAGCGGGAGTATCAGAGCAGTACTTC.

In its sample, this clone was seen many times. The chain joins TRBV5-4 to TRBJ1-1; 7 bases map to TRBD1. The CDR3 length is 14 residues. Looked up from germline, CDR1 is SGHNT and CDR2 is YYREEE (reference sequence). V lost 9 bases and J lost 0; bases outside the gene matches: 8. DNA of the CDR3: TGTGCCATATCACAGGGGTCCATGAACACTGAAGCTTTCTTT. Translation gives CAISQGSMNTEAFF.

The CDR3 DNA follows: TGTGCCAGCAGCCCCGGGACTAGCGGGAGGGCCCGCGAGCAGTACTTC. This translates into CASSPGTSGRAREQYF. The rearrangement links TRBV28 to TRBJ2-7; 16 bases agree with TRBD2. CDR1 is MDHEN and CDR2 is SYDVKM in the germline V gene. The CDR3 covers 16 residues. V dropped 6 bases and J dropped 6; count of bases not matched to a gene: 8.

The V gene is TRBV5-6, the J gene TRBJ2-2; D remains ambiguous. Trimming cost V 4 bases and J 2 bases, with 3 bases left between them. Germline V gene data show CDR1 as SGHDT and CDR2 as YYEEEE. This CDR3 spans 12 amino acids. The CDR3 sequence: CASSLNTGELFF. DNA of the CDR3: TGTGCCAGCAGCCTCAACACCGGGGAGCTGTTTTTT. The full variable domain, its missing parts supplied by reference TRBV5-6 and TRBJ2-2, is DAGVTQSPTHLIKTRGQQVTLRCSPKSGHDTVSWYQQALGQGPQFIFQYYEEEERQRGNFPDRFSGHQFPNYSSELNVNALLLGDSALYLCASSLNTGELFFGEGSRLTVL.

The chain carries TRBV3-1 (or the pseudogene TRBV3-2) and TRBJ1-1; D call uncertain. CDR1 LGHDT and CDR2 YNNKEL come from the germline V gene (reference sequence). V was cut by 2 bases and J by 4 bases, with 11 bases left in between. CDR3 size: 14 residues. CDR3 in amino acids: CASSQRAGGTEAFF. The CDR3 DNA follows: TGTGCCAGCAGCCAAAGGGCAGGAGGCACTGAAGCTTTCTTT.

J is TRBJ2-7 and V is TRBV2; D might be TRBD1 (6 bases). V was pared by 8 bases and J by 0 bases, with 14 bases between. Germline-derived CDR1 and CDR2 are SNHLY and FYNNEI. The CDR3 loop spans 14 amino acids. This CDR3 reads CASVWQGSSYEQYF. The CDR3 coding sequence is TGTGCCAGCGTCTGGCAGGGGTCCTCCTACGAGCAGTACTTC.

Written as DNA, the CDR3 is TGCAGTGCTAGTCGAGGGGGTCCTAACCCCAATGAGCAGTTCTTC. Protein product: CSASRGGPNPNEQFF. V usage is TRBV20-1 and J usage is TRBJ2-1; perhaps TRBD1 as D (6 bases). Germline lookup yields CDR1 DFQATT and CDR2 SNEGSKA (reference sequence). CDR3 length equals 15 residues. V was trimmed by 3 bases and J by 6 bases, leaving 18 bases between them.

This chain joins TRBV15 and TRBJ2-7; TRBD1 might be the D (5 bases). Germline V lookup: CDR1 LNHNV, CDR2 YYDKDF (reference sequence). Between the trimmed V and J ends, which lost 5 bases and 3 bases, there was a span of 11 bases. CDR3 length: 13 residues. The CDR3 DNA follows: TGTGCCACCAGCTATATCGACAGCTACGAGCAGTACTTC. Residues: CATSYIDSYEQYF.

This chain uses TRBV29-1 with TRBJ1-3; D not resolved. The CDR3 contains 12 residues. V was shortened by 3 bases and J by 8 bases, with 11 bases between the two germline ends. Germline V gives CDR1 SQVTM, CDR2 ANQGSEA. In DNA, the CDR3 is TGCAGCGTTGAGTCACCCGGGGACACCATATATTTT. It translates to CSVESPGDTIYF.

V and J are TRBV10-3 and TRBJ1-2; possibly TRBD1 for D (5 bases). With 3 bases removed from V and 3 bases from J, the gap between germline ends came to 14 bases. This CDR3 has 15 amino acids. Germline assignment: CDR1 ENHRY and CDR2 SYGVKD. As DNA, the CDR3 is TGTGCCATCAGTGACGTCGGGGGGACGGACTATGGCTACACCTTC. Amino acid sequence: CAISDVGGTDYGYTF.

This chain joins TRBV3-1 (or the pseudogene TRBV3-2) and TRBJ2-1; D call uncertain. V was clipped by 3 bases and J by 8 bases, with 17 bases between them. The CDR3 sequence is 15 residues long. The V gene's germline CDR1 is LGHDT and CDR2 YNNKEL (reference sequence). The CDR3 DNA is TGTGCCAGCAGCCATGCCTTGGGTAGCATGTATGAGCAGTTCTTC. Translation: CASSHALGSMYEQFF.